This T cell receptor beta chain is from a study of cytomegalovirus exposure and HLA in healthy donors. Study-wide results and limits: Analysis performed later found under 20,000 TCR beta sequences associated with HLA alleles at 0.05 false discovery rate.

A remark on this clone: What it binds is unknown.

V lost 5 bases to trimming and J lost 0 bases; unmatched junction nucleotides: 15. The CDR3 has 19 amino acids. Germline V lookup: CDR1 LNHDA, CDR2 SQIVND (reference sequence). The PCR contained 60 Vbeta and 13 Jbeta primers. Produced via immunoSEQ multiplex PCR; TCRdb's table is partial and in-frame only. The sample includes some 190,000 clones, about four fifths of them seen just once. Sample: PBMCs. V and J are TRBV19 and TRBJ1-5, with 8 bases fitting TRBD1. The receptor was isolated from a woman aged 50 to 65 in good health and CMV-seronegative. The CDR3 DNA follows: TGTGCCAGTAGTTCCCCGACAGGGGCCCTCACTTATAGCAATCAGCCCCAGCATTTT. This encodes CASSSPTGALTYSNQPQHF.